This entry features one T cell receptor beta chain sequence. Trimming took 3 bases from V and 2 from J; bases not matched to a gene: 4. The CDR3 sequence is 16 residues long. Per germline, CDR1 LGHDT and CDR2 YNNKEL (reference sequence). This record belongs to a study of identical twins. Template switching added a universal primer binding site, and final cDNA carried unique molecular identifiers. TCRdb fed the 5' RACE reads into MiXCR, producing one record per CDR3 protein. The repertoire consists of about 200,000 distinct CDR3 sequences, with 6.5% occurring once and the leading ten covering roughly 15%. The data also belong to a second study, concerning T cells expressing NK-cell markers. This second study says: Beta-chain profiling covered CD3+CD56+NKG2C+, CD3+CD56+NKG2C- and CD3+CD56-NKG2C+ sorted subsets. HCMV seropositivity characterized most of the eight sequenced donors, and seronegativity one.

The genes are TRBV3-1 and TRBJ2-3; TRBD2 aligns across 11 bases. Source material: CD8+ T cells sorted from blood. This TCR was recovered from a woman aged 18-29 years in good health. The CDR3 sequence is CASSHTSGGTTDTQYF. The CDR3 nucleotides are TGTGCCAGCAGCCACACTAGCGGGGGAACCACAGATACGCAGTATTTT.